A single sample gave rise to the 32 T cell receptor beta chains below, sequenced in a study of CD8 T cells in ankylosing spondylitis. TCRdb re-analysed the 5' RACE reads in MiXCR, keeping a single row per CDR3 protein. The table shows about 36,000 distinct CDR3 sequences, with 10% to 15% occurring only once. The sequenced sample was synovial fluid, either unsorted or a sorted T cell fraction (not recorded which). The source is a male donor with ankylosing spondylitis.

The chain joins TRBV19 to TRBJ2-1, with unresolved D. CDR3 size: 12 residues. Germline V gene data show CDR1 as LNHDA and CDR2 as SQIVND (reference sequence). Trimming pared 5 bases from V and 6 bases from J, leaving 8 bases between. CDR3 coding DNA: TGTGCCAGTAGTTTCGGTCCCAATGAGCAGTTCTTC. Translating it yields CASSFGPNEQFF.

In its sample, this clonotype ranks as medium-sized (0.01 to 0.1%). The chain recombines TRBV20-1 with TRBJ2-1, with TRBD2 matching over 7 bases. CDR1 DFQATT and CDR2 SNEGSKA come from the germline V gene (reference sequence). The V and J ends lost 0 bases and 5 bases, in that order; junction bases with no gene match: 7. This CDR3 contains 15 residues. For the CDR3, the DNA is TGCAGTGCTAGAGATAGCCAGCGGGATAACAATGAGCAGTTCTTC. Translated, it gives CSARDSQRDNNEQFF.

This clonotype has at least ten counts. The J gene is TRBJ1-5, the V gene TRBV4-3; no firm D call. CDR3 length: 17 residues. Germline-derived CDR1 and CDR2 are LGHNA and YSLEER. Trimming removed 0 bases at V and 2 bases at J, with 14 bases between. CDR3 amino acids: CASSQDLMGLGNQPQHF. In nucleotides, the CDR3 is TGCGCCAGCAGCCAAGATCTGATGGGCTTGGGCAATCAGCCCCAGCATTTT.

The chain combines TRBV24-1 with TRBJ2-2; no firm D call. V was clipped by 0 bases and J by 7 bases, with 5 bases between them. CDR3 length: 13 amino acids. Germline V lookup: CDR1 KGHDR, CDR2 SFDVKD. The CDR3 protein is CATSDLRFGELFF. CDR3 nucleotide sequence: TGTGCCACCAGTGATTTGCGGTTCGGGGAGCTGTTTTTT.

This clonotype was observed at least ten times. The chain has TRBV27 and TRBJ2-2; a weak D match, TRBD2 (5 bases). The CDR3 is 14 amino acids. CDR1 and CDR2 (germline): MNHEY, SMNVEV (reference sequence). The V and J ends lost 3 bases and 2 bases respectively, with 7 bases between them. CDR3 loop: CASSLDLNTGELFF. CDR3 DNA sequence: TGTGCCAGCAGTTTGGACTTAAACACCGGGGAGCTGTTTTTT.

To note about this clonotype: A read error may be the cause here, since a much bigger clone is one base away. The CDR3 loop is CASSTGQGWNEAFF. The CDR3 DNA reads TGTGCCAGCAGCACCGGACAGGGGTGGAATGAAGCTTTCTTT. V gene TRBV13 combines with J gene TRBJ1-1; 9 bases map to TRBD1. V was pared by 5 bases and J by 7 bases, with 8 bases of the junction left unmatched. The germline V gene encodes CDR1 PRHDT and CDR2 FYEKMQ (reference sequence). This CDR3 spans 14 amino acids. Full variable domain (rest looked up from reference TRBV13 and TRBJ1-1): AAGVIQSPRHLIKEKRETATLKCYPIPRHDTVYWYQQGPGQDPQFLISFYEKMQSDKGSIPDRFSAQQFSDYHSELNMSSLELGDSALYFCASSTGQGWNEAFFGQGTRLTVV.

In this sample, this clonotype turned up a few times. DNA of the CDR3: TGCAGTGCTAGAGATATGACTAGCGGGAGGGCCTTTTTTGCAGATACGCAGTATTTT. It translates to CSARDMTSGRAFFADTQYF. The chain combines TRBV20-1 with TRBJ2-3; 14 bases fit TRBD2. The germline CDR1 and CDR2 sequences are DFQATT and SNEGSKA (reference sequence). This CDR3 comprises 19 residues. V lost 0 bases to trimming and J lost 4 bases; unmatched junction nucleotides: 12.

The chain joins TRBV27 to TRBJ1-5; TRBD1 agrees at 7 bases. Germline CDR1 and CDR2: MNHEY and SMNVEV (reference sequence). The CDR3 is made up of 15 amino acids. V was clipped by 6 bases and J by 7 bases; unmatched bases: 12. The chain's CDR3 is CASSIRGREVQPQHF. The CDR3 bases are TGTGCCAGCAGCATCAGGGGGAGGGAAGTCCAGCCCCAGCATTTT.

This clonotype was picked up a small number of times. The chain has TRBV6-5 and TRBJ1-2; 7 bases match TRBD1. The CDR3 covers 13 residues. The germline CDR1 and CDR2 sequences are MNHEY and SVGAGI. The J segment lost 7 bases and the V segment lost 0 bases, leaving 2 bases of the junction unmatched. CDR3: CASSYSTGAGYTF. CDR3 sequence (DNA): TGTGCCAGCAGTTACTCTACAGGGGCTGGCTACACCTTC.

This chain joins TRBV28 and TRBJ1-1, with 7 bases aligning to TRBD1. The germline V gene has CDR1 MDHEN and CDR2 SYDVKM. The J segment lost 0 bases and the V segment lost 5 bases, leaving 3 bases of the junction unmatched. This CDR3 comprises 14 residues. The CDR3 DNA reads TGTGCCAGCAGTACGGGACAGATGAACACTGAAGCTTTCTTT. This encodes CASSTGQMNTEAFF.

This CDR3 is CASSERLAASYEQYF. CDR3 in DNA: TGTGCCAGCAGTGAGAGGCTAGCGGCCTCCTACGAGCAGTACTTC. V is TRBV2 and J is TRBJ2-7; 7 bases map to TRBD2. In germline, CDR1 is SNHLY, CDR2 FYNNEI. CDR3 size: 15 residues. With 3 bases clipped from V and 0 bases from J, the junction kept 5 bases outside the gene matches.

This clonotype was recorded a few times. CDR3: CASSSGRGLATIVSYNEQFF. The CDR3 DNA reads as TGTGCCAGCAGCTCGGGTAGGGGACTAGCGACCATCGTCTCCTACAATGAGCAGTTCTTC. The V gene is TRBV5-4, the J gene TRBJ2-1; TRBD2 aligns across 10 bases. Germline loops: CDR1 SGHNT, CDR2 YYREEE (reference sequence). There are 20 residues in the CDR3. Losses at the gene ends were 3 bases for V and 0 bases for J; bases not matched to a gene: 15.

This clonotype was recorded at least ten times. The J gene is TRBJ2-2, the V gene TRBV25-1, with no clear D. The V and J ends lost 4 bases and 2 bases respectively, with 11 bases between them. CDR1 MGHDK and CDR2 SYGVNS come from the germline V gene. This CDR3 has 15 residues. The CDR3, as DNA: TGTGCCAGCAGTGTCTACGGCCTTAACACCGGGGAGCTGTTTTTT. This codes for CASSVYGLNTGELFF.

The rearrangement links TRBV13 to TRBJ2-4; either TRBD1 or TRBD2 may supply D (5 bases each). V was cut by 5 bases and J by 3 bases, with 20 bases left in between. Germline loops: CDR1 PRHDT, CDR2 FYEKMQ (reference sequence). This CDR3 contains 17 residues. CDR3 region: CASSPVRQSSGKNIQYF. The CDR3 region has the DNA TGTGCCAGCAGCCCCGTCCGACAGTCCAGCGGCAAAAACATTCAGTACTTC.

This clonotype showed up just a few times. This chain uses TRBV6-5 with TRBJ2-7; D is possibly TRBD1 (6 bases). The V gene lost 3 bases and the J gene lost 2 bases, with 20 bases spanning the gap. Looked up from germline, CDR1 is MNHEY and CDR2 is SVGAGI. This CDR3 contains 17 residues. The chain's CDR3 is CASSYLPLDSSAYEQYF. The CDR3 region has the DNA TGTGCCAGCAGTTATCTCCCTTTGGACAGTTCAGCCTACGAGCAGTACTTC.

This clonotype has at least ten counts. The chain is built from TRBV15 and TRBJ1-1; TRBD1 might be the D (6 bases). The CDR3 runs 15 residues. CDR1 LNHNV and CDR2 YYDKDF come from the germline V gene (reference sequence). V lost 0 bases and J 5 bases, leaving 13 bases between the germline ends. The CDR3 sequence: CATSRDQGGGTEAFF. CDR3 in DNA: TGTGCCACCAGCAGAGATCAAGGAGGGGGAACTGAAGCTTTCTTT.

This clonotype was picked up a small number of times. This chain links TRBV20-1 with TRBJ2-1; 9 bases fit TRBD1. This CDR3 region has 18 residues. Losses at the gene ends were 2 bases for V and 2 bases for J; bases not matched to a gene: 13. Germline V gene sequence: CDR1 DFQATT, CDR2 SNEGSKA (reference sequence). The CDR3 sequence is CSARLPDLRQGAYNEQFF. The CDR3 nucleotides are TGCAGTGCTAGACTCCCGGACCTAAGACAGGGGGCCTACAATGAGCAGTTCTTC.

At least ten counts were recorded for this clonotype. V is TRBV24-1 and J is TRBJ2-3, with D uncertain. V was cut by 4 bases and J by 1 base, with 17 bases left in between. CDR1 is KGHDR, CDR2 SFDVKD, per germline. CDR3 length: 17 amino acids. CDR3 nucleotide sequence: TGTGCCACCAGTGACCACGATTCTTGGCCGCGCACAGATACGCAGTATTTT. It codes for CATSDHDSWPRTDTQYF.

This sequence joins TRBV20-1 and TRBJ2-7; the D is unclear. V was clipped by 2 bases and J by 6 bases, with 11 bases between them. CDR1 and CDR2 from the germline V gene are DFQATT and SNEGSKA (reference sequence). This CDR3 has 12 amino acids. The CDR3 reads CSARIRLAEQYF. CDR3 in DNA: TGCAGTGCTAGAATCAGGTTGGCCGAGCAGTACTTC.

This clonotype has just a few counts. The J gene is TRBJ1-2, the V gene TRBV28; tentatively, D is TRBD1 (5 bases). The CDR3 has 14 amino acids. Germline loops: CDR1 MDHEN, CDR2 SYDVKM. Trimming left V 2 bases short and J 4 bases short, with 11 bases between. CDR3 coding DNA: TGTGCCAGCAGTTTACCGGGACCGTTCTATGGCTACACCTTC. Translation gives CASSLPGPFYGYTF.

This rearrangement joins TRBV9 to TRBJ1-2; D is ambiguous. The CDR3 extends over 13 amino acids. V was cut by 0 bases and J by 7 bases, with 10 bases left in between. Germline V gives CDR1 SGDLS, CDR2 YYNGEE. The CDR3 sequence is CASSVVSSVGYTF. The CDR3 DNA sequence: TGTGCCAGCAGCGTAGTATCTTCGGTTGGCTACACCTTC.

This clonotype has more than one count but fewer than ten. The CDR3 loop is CASSGGLGGDYNEQFF. As DNA, the CDR3 is TGTGCCAGCAGCGGGGGATTGGGCGGAGATTACAATGAGCAGTTCTTC. The chain employs TRBV9 and TRBJ2-1; no clear D gene. The germline V gene has CDR1 SGDLS and CDR2 YYNGEE. The V and J ends lost 3 bases and 4 bases respectively, with 17 bases between them. The CDR3 runs 16 residues. The complete variable domain, with remaining parts taken from reference TRBV9 and TRBJ2-1, reads DSGVTQTPKHLITATGQRVTLRCSPRSGDLSVYWYQQSLDQGLQFLIQYYNGEERAKGNILERFSAQQFPDLHSELNLSSLELGDSALYFCASSGGLGGDYNEQFFGPGTRLTVL.

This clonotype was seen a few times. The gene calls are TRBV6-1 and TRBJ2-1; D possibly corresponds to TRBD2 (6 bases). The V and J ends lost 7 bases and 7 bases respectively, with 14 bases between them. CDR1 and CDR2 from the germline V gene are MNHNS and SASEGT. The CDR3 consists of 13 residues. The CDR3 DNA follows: TGTGCCAGCAAGGAGGGACCGCAGAATGAGCAGTTCTTC. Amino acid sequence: CASKEGPQNEQFF.

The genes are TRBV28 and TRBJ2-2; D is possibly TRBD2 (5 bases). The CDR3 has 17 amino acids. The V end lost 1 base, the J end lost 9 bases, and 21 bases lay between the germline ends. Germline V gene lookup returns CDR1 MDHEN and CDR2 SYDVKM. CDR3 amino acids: CASSLSGVFFSHRELFF. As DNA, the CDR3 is TGTGCCAGCAGTTTATCCGGGGTATTCTTTTCTCACCGGGAGCTGTTTTTT.

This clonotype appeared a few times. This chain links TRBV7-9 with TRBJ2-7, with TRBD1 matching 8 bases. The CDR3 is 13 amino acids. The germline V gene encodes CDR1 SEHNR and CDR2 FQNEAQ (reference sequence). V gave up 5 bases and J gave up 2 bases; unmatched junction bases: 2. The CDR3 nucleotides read TGTGCCAGCAGCGGGGACAGGACCTACGAGCAGTACTTC. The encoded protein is CASSGDRTYEQYF.

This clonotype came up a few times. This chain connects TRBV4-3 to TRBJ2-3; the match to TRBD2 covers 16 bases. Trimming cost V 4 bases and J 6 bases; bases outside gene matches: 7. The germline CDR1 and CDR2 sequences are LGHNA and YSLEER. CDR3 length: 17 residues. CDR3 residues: CASSPGTSGGAGDTQYF. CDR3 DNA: TGCGCCAGCAGCCCCGGGACTAGCGGGGGGGCGGGGGATACGCAGTATTTT.

CDR3 residues: CASSGRDRGHEQYF. CDR3 DNA: TGTGCCAGCAGCGGCCGGGACAGGGGGCACGAGCAGTACTTC. V gene TRBV9 combines with J gene TRBJ2-7; 12 nucleotides agree with TRBD1. This CDR3 comprises 14 residues. In germline, CDR1 is SGDLS, CDR2 YYNGEE. With V trimmed by 3 bases and J by 5 bases, 3 bases remained unmatched.

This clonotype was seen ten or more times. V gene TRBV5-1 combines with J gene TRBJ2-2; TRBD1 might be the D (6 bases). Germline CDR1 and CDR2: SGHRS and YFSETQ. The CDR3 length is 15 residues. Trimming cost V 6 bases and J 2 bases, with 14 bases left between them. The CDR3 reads CASKRGTTNTGELFF. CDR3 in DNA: TGCGCCAGCAAGAGAGGGACAACCAACACCGGGGAGCTGTTTTTT.

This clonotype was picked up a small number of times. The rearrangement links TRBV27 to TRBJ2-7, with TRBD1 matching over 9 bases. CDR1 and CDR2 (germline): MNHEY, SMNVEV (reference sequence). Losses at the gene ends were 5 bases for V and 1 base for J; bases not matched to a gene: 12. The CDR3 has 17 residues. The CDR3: CASSPSLTGTGSYEQYF. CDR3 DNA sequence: TGTGCCAGCAGTCCGAGTTTGACAGGGACAGGGTCCTACGAGCAGTACTTC.

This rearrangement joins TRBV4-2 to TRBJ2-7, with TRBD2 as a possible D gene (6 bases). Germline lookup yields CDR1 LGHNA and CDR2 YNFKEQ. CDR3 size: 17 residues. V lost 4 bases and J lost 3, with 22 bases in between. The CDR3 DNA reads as TGTGCCAGCAGCCTCGCACGGTCCGGAGGGGTCCACTACGAGCAGTACTTC. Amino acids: CASSLARSGGVHYEQYF.

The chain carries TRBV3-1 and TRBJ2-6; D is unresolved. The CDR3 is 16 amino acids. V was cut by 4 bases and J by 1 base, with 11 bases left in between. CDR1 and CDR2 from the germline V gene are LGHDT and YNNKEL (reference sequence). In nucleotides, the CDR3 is TGTGCCAGCAGCCCGGACCTGGGGTCTGGGGCCAACGTCCTGACTTTC. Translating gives CASSPDLGSGANVLTF.

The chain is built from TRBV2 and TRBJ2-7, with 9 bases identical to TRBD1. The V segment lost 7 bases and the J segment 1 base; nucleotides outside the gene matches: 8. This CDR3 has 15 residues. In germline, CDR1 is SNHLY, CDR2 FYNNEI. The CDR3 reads CASKTGGNPSYEQYF. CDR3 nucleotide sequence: TGTGCCAGCAAGACAGGGGGAAACCCATCCTACGAGCAGTACTTC.